The T cell receptor (beta chain) under discussion was sequenced for a study of blood T cells in healthy people across ages. Study information: T cells yielded about one barcoded beta molecule per two cells through template switching.

Total RNA extracted from each sample amounted to at least 5.5 micrograms. The V and J ends lost 0 bases and 0 bases, in that order; junction bases with no gene match: 10. Germline V lookup: CDR1 DFQATT, CDR2 SNEGSKA (reference sequence). The CDR3 consists of 17 residues. The second PCR ran 7 to 11 cycles with a sample-barcoded 5' primer and J-beta primers. Each CDR3 protein is one row after TCRdb ran MiXCR on the 5' RACE reads. The sample shows fewer than 900,000 distinct CDR3 sequences, around 45% of them seen only once. The chain uses TRBV20-1 and TRBJ2-7; TRBD1 aligns across 8 bases. Sequences were obtained from blood. The TCR sequence derives from a woman in her fifties or sixties in good health. This CDR3 reads CSARDLSWTGSSYEQYF. CDR3 DNA: TGCAGTGCTAGAGATCTAAGTTGGACAGGGAGCTCCTACGAGCAGTACTTC.